Reported below is one T cell receptor beta chain. What it binds is unknown. The CDR3 is 19 amino acids. CDR1 is KGHSH and CDR2 is LQKENI in the germline V gene. The ends lost 2 bases at V and 0 bases at J; junction bases unmatched: 10. Primers for the PCR totalled 60 Vbeta and 13 Jbeta. Data came from immunoSEQ multiplex PCR; TCRdb stores just in-frame clones and leaves some out. The table records 75,000 to 90,000 clones, 85% of them present only once. This record comes from a study of cytomegalovirus exposure and HLA in healthy donors. Turning to the study itself: Early release data held 75 million to 100 million unique TCRs from HLA-typed donors.

General study findings and limits: A later analysis associated about 18,000 TCR beta sequences with HLA alleles at a 0.05 false discovery rate. Some TCR beta chains (roughly 160 of them) were listed as cytomegalovirus-associated. Most TCR beta V segments were productive about 90% or about 30% of the time in an earlier analysis.

Sequencing was performed on PBMCs. This chain connects TRBV18 to TRBJ2-1, with 10 bases matching TRBD2. The sequence derives from a man aged 35-49 years in good health and CMV-seropositive. The CDR3 reads CASSPTKLAGESSYNEQFF. The CDR3 nucleotides are TGTGCCAGCTCACCAACAAAGCTAGCGGGAGAGAGCTCCTACAATGAGCAGTTCTTC.